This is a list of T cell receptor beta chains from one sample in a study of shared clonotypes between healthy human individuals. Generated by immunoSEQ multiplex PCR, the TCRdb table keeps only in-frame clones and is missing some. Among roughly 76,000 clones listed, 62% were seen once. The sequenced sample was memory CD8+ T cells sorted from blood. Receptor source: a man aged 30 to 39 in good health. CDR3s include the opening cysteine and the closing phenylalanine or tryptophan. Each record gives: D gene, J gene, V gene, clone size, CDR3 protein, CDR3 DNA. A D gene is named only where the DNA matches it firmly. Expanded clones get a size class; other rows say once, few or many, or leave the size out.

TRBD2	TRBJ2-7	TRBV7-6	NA	CASSSTSGRSGEQYF	TGTGCCAGCAGCTCGACTAGCGGGAGATCGGGCGAGCAGTACTTC
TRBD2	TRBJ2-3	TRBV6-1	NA	CASSEVAGGPDTQYF	TGTGCCAGCAGTGAAGTAGCGGGAGGGCCAGATACGCAGTATTTT
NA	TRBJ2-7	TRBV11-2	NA	CASSVVTHEQYF	TGTGCCAGCAGCGTGGTTACCCACGAGCAGTACTTC
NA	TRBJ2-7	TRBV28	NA	CASSSYAGTDPYEQYF	TGTGCCAGCAGTTCATACGCCGGGACCGACCCCTACGAGCAGTACTTC
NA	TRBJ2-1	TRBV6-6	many	CASSYSSGNEQFF	TGTGCCAGCAGTTACTCCTCGGGAAATGAGCAGTTCTTC
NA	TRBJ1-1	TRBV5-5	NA	CASSLVAGGTEAFF	TGTGCCAGCAGCTTGGTAGCCGGGGGCACTGAAGCTTTCTTT
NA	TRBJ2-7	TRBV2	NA	CASRTISSNYEQYF	TGTGCCAGCAGAACTATCTCAAGCAACTACGAGCAGTACTTC
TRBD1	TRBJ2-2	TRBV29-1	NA	CSVTEQGAWTGELFF	TGCAGCGTTACCGAACAGGGGGCTTGGACCGGGGAGCTGTTTTTT
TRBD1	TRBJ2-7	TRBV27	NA	CASSIRDRGRVREQYF	TGTGCCAGCTCCATCCGGGACAGGGGGCGCGTGCGGGAGCAGTACTTC
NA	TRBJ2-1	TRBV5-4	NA	CASSFRGTQFF	TGTGCCAGCAGCTTCCGCGGGACCCAGTTCTTC
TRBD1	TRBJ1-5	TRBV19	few	CASAYRTGGGNQPQHF	TGTGCCAGCGCCTACCGGACAGGGGGGGGCAATCAGCCCCAGCATTTT
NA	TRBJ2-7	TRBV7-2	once	CASSENYEQYF	TGTGCCAGCAGCGAAAACTACGAGCAGTACTTC
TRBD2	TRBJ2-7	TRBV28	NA	CAGAGTNYEQYF	TGTGCCGGCGCGGGGACTAACTACGAGCAGTACTTC
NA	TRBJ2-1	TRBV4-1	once	CASSHHYENEQFF	TGCGCCAGCAGCCATCACTACGAGAATGAGCAGTTCTTC
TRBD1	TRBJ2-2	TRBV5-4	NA	CASSRDSTDGELFF	TGTGCCAGCAGTCGGGACAGTACGGACGGGGAGCTGTTTTTT
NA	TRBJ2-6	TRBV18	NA	CASSSGVPGANVLTF	TGTGCCAGCTCATCAGGGGTTCCTGGGGCCAACGTCCTGACTTTC
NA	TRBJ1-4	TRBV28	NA	CASSFGQPEKLFF	TGTGCCAGCAGTTTCGGACAACCCGAAAAACTGTTTTTT
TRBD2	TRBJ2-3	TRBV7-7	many	CASSLGAGGPTDTQYF	TGTGCTAGCAGCTTAGGAGCGGGAGGGCCCACAGATACGCAGTATTTT
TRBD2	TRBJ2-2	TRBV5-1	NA	CASSLAGTRDTGELFF	TGCGCCAGCAGCTTGGCCGGGACTAGAGACACCGGGGAGCTGTTTTTT
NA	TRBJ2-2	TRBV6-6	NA	CASSYGGTGELFF	TGTGCCAGCAGTTACGGGGGGACCGGGGAGCTGTTTTTT
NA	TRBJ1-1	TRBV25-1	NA	CASSGTTNLATEAFF	TGTGCCAGCAGTGGGACGACAAATTTGGCCACTGAAGCTTTCTTT
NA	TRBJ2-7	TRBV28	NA	CASTTGTAYEQYF	TGTGCCAGCACCACCGGGACCGCCTACGAGCAGTACTTC
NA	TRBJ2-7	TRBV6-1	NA	CASSDNTGIHEQYF	TGTGCCAGCAGTGACAATACAGGGATCCACGAGCAGTACTTC
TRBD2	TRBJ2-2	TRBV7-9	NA	CASRTGLAGGTGELFF	TGTGCCAGCAGGACGGGACTAGCGGGAGGGACCGGGGAGCTGTTTTTT
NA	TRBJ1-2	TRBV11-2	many	CASSLPGGYTF	TGTGCCAGCAGCTTACCGGGCGGCTACACCTTC
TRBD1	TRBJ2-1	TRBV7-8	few	CASRTGASEQFF	TGTGCCAGCAGGACAGGGGCTTCTGAGCAGTTCTTC
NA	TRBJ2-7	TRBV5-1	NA	CASSLDGASSYEQYF	TGCGCCAGCAGCTTGGACGGGGCCTCATCCTACGAGCAGTACTTC
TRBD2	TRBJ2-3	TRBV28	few	CASSLPGLAGATQYF	TGTGCCAGCAGTTTACCTGGACTAGCGGGAGCTACGCAGTATTTT
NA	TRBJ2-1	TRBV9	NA	CASSVEGRGAYNEQFF	TGTGCCAGCAGCGTAGAAGGCAGGGGAGCCTACAATGAGCAGTTCTTC
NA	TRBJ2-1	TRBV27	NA	CASTPSPLSINEQFF	TGTGCCAGCACCCCAAGCCCACTTTCCATAAATGAGCAGTTCTTC
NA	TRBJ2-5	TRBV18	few	CASSPQGETQYF	TGTGCCAGCTCACCCCAGGGGGAGACCCAGTACTTC
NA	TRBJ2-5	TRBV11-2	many	CASSAEQGAQETQYF	TGTGCCAGCAGCGCGGAGCAGGGTGCGCAAGAGACCCAGTACTTC
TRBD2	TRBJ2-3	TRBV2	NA	CASRAPLSSGRTSTDTQYF	TGTGCCAGCAGAGCCCCACTAAGTAGCGGGAGGACTAGCACAGATACGCAGTATTTT
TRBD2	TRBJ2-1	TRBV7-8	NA	CASSLSGLAGWGEQFF	TGTGCCAGCAGCCTTTCGGGACTAGCGGGATGGGGTGAGCAGTTCTTC
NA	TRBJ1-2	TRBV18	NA	CASSPQERGYGYTF	TGTGCCAGCTCACCTCAGGAAAGGGGCTATGGCTACACCTTC
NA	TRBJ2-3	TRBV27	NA	CASRAGLTTDTQYF	TGTGCCAGCAGGGCGGGACTCACTACAGATACGCAGTATTTT
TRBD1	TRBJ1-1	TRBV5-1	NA	CASSLGTGTGVWDTEAFF	TGCGCCAGCAGCTTGGGGACCGGGACAGGGGTTTGGGACACTGAAGCTTTCTTT
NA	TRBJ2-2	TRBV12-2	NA	CASRLAGQGRNTGELFF	TGTGCAAGTCGCTTAGCCGGACAGGGGCGGAACACCGGGGAGCTGTTTTTT
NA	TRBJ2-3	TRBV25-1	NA	CASRLGANTDTQYF	TGTGCCAGCAGGCTGGGGGCAAACACAGATACGCAGTATTTT
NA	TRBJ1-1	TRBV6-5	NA	CASSRPGNYPTEAFF	TGTGCCAGCAGCCGCCCAGGGAACTACCCCACTGAAGCTTTCTTT
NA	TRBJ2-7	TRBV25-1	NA	CASQKLDTGEYEQYF	TGTGCCAGCCAAAAGCTCGACACCGGGGAATACGAGCAGTACTTC
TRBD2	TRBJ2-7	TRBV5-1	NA	CASSSGGSSYEQYF	TGCGCCAGCAGCAGCGGCGGGAGCTCCTACGAGCAGTACTTC
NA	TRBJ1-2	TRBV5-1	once	CASSLEPGHNYGYTF	TGCGCCAGCAGCTTGGAACCAGGGCACAACTATGGCTACACCTTC
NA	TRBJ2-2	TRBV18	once	CASSLSGSDTGELFF	TGTGCCAGCTCACTTAGCGGTTCGGACACCGGGGAGCTGTTTTTT
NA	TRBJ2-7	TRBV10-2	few	CASRGVGYEQYF	TGCGCCAGCAGGGGGGTAGGGTACGAGCAGTACTTC
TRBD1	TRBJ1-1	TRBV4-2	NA	CASGKRDRGLRNTEAFF	TGTGCCAGCGGAAAAAGAGACAGGGGGCTTCGGAACACTGAAGCTTTCTTT
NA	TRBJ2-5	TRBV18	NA	CASSPSLKETQYF	TGTGCCAGCTCACCTTCCCTCAAAGAGACCCAGTACTTC
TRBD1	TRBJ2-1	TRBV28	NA	CASSSTTGTGGSYNEQFF	TGTGCCAGCAGTTCGACAACTGGGACAGGAGGTTCCTACAATGAGCAGTTCTTC
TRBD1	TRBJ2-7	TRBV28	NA	CASELDRGSSYEQYF	TGTGCCAGCGAGCTTGACAGGGGGTCCTCCTACGAGCAGTACTTC
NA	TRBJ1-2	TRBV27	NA	CASSLYAANYGYTF	TGTGCCAGCAGTTTATATGCAGCTAACTATGGCTACACCTTC
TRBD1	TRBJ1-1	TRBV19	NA	CASSYTGGVVEAFF	TGTGCCAGTAGTTATACAGGGGGAGTTGTTGAAGCTTTCTTT
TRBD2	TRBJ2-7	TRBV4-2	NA	CASSLSGSGGYEQYF	TGTGCCAGCAGCTTGTCGGGTAGCGGGGGATACGAGCAGTACTTC
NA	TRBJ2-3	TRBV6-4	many	CASSEGARETDTQYF	TGTGCCAGCAGTGAGGGGGCGCGGGAGACAGATACGCAGTATTTT
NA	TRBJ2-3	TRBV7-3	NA	CASTFGMEDTQYF	TGTGCCAGCACGTTTGGTATGGAGGATACGCAGTATTTT
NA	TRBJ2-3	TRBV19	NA	CASSIVGTSTDTQYF	TGTGCCAGTAGTATCGTCGGTACTAGCACAGATACGCAGTATTTT
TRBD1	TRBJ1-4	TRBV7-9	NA	CASSFTGAGGEKLFF	TGTGCCAGCAGCTTCACCGGCGCAGGGGGGGAAAAACTGTTTTTT
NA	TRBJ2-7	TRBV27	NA	CASSLIADSYEQYF	TGTGCCAGCAGTTTAATCGCCGACTCCTACGAGCAGTACTTC